The TCR beta chain described here comes from a study of graft-versus-host responses after intestinal transplantation. The CDR3 covers 17 residues. Trimming at V came to 5 bases and at J to 0 bases, leaving 7 bases not matched to a gene. Per the germline V gene, CDR1 is SNHLY and CDR2 is FYNNEI. Produced via immunoSEQ multiplex PCR; TCRdb's table is partial and in-frame only. The table lists roughly 13,000 clones, around four fifths of them singletons. The starting material was PBMCs, obtained after intestinal transplantation. This receptor was identified in a human patient who received an intestinal transplant, so some T cells may come from the graft donor. The gene calls are TRBV2 and TRBJ2-6; 7 positions match TRBD1. The CDR3 loop reads CASSRTGASSGANVLTF. The CDR3 coding sequence is TGTGCCAGCAGTCGGACAGGTGCTAGCTCTGGGGCCAACGTCCTGACTTTC.